This is a list of T cell receptor beta chains from one sample in a study of radiation and T cells in renal cell carcinoma. Sequencing was performed with immunoSEQ multiplex PCR; in TCRdb, only in-frame clones are kept and a portion is missing. The sample has around 76,000 clones; 82% are singletons. Sequences were derived from blood, sampled from a patient whose treatment included radiotherapy and nephrectomy. The origin of the receptors is a man in his sixties with renal cell carcinoma. Both conserved end residues are part of each CDR3. The D gene is left open where the match is weak. Only part of the rows carry a size: once, few, many, or a class if the clone is expanded.

CDR3,DNA,J,D,V,size
CAISFYGDAENYGYTF,TGTGCCATCAGTTTTTATGGGGACGCGGAAAACTATGGCTACACCTTC,TRBJ1-2,.,TRBV10-3,once
CASSFAGTGYSPLHF,TGTGCCAGCAGCTTTGCCGGGACAGGGTATTCACCCCTCCACTTT,TRBJ1-6,TRBD1,TRBV14,.
CASRGTGAQAYEQYF,TGTGCCAGCAGAGGAACAGGGGCGCAGGCCTACGAGCAGTACTTC,TRBJ2-7,TRBD1,TRBV27,.
CASSGHIPGEQYF,TGTGCCAGCAGTGGACACATCCCGGGGGAGCAGTACTTC,TRBJ2-7,.,TRBV2,.
CASSSRDLAGYEQYF,TGTGCCAGCAGCTCGCGAGACCTAGCAGGGTACGAGCAGTACTTC,TRBJ2-7,.,TRBV7-9,.
CASSLDLGTKEQYF,TGTGCCAGCAGCTTAGACTTGGGGACTAAAGAGCAGTACTTC,TRBJ2-7,TRBD2,TRBV7-9,.
CASSLIRPGELFF,TGTGCCAGCAGCTTAATCCGCCCCGGGGAGCTGTTTTTT,TRBJ2-2,.,TRBV7-3,few
CASSPLLAADTQYF,TGTGCCAGCAGCCCTCTTTTAGCTGCAGATACGCAGTATTTT,TRBJ2-3,.,TRBV27,.
CASSQVRGNYGYTF,TGTGCCAGCAGCCAAGTGAGGGGCAACTATGGCTACACCTTC,TRBJ1-2,.,TRBV14,.
CASSPSGGAGNIQYF,TGTGCCAGCTCACCAAGCGGTGGGGCTGGAAACATTCAGTACTTC,TRBJ2-4,.,TRBV18,.
CASSPMNMNTEAFF,TGTGCCAGCAGCCCTATGAACATGAACACTGAAGCTTTCTTT,TRBJ1-1,.,TRBV11-2,few
CASDSGSVTATGELFF,TGCGCCAGCGATAGCGGGAGCGTTACTGCCACCGGGGAGCTGTTTTTT,TRBJ2-2,TRBD2,TRBV5-1,.
CASSRNYPGEQYF,TGTGCCAGCAGTAGGAACTACCCGGGGGAGCAGTACTTC,TRBJ2-7,.,TRBV2,.
CASSLAVAGPQETQYF,TGCGCCAGCAGCTTGGCGGTAGCGGGCCCCCAAGAGACCCAGTACTTC,TRBJ2-5,TRBD2,TRBV5-1,.
CASNWDRANYGYTF,TGTGCCAGCAACTGGGACAGGGCAAACTATGGCTACACCTTC,TRBJ1-2,TRBD1,TRBV6-1,.
CASRLGQSYSYEQYF,TGTGCCAGCAGACTCGGACAGTCTTACTCCTACGAGCAGTACTTC,TRBJ2-7,.,TRBV27,.
CASSPPPAGREKLFF,TGTGCCAGCAGTCCACCTCCCGCAGGACGGGAAAAACTGTTTTTT,TRBJ1-4,.,TRBV27,.
CASSEASGTSAKQYF,TGCGCCAGCAGCGAAGCTTCCGGGACTAGCGCCAAGCAGTACTTC,TRBJ2-7,TRBD2,TRBV5-1,few
CAWATGLVYEQYF,TGTGCCTGGGCTACGGGGCTGGTTTACGAGCAGTACTTC,TRBJ2-7,.,TRBV30,.
CASSWAAGGAEAFF,TGTGCCAGCAGCTGGGCGGCCGGGGGCGCTGAAGCTTTCTTT,TRBJ1-1,.,TRBV7-9,.
CASSISGNGVAGGNEKLFF,TGTGCCAGTAGTATATCCGGGAACGGCGTGGCAGGGGGAAATGAAAAACTGTTTTTT,TRBJ1-4,TRBD1,TRBV19,.
CAWSVREGVGPQHF,TGTGCCTGGAGTGTACGGGAGGGAGTGGGGCCCCAGCATTTT,TRBJ1-5,.,TRBV30,.
CASSLELRWGRETQYF,TGTGCCAGCAGCTTAGAATTGAGGTGGGGGAGAGAGACCCAGTACTTC,TRBJ2-5,.,TRBV11-2,few